This T cell receptor (beta chain) emerged from a study of blood T cell repertoires in COVID-19. Study summary: Samples came from the United States, Italy and Spain, spanning acute and convalescent COVID-19.

The V end lost 3 bases, the J end lost 8 bases, and 13 bases lay between the germline ends. Germline loops: CDR1 DFQATT, CDR2 SNEGSKA (reference sequence). This CDR3 has 12 residues. Per the original data handling: Nucleated cell counts were estimated from reference gene primer amplification. Sequencing used immunoSEQ multiplex PCR; TCRdb keeps in-frame clones, though not all of them. V and J calls and clone size are as listed in that table; D and trimming were resolved from the DNA. The sample lists approximately 100,000 clones, roughly 91% occurring once. The chain is built from TRBV20-1 and TRBJ1-2; D unresolved. This receptor was identified in a human donor in a cohort sampled during active COVID-19. Sequenced input: peripheral blood. Here the CDR3 reads CSASGPGEGYTF. Here the CDR3 DNA reads TGCAGTGCTAGTGGGCCCGGGGAAGGCTACACCTTC.